This T cell receptor beta chain is from a study of graft-versus-host responses after intestinal transplantation. Overall study: Induction using anti-thymocyte globulin, followed by tacrolimus and steroids for about three years, was given to all recipients. Study outcomes and limitations: There were GvH clones found in recipient marrow, and some of them appeared first in ileum or blood. Early after transplant, HvG declines were associated with peak levels of circulating GvH clones.

The germline CDR1 and CDR2 sequences are LNHDA and SQIVND (reference sequence). The CDR3 is 14 amino acids. With V trimmed by 4 bases and J by 3 bases, 4 bases remained unmatched. Some clones are missing from TCRdb's copy, which holds only in-frame ones; the method was immunoSEQ multiplex PCR. The sample has fewer than 65,000 clones, around 89% seen once; the top ten hold 0.55% to 0.65%. As regards this clone: The antigen is not known.

The material was unstimulated CD4+ T cells sorted from spleen or lymph node cells, obtained before transplant. The chain employs TRBV19 and TRBJ2-7; TRBD1 matches 9 bases. This TCR derives from a human donor who was the organ donor for an intestinal transplant. This CDR3 is CASSSRQGGYEQYF. The CDR3, as DNA: TGTGCCAGTAGTAGCCGACAGGGGGGCTACGAGCAGTACTTC.